These T cell receptor beta chains were read from a single sample in a study of technical replicates of blood from four donors. Sequenced by immunoSEQ multiplex PCR; TCRdb stores in-frame clones only, minus some. The profile shows 65,000 to 85,000 clones, 80% to 95% of them singletons. The sequenced sample consisted of T cells isolated from PBMCs. These receptors were collected from a human donor in good health. The CDR3 runs from the conserved cysteine through the conserved F or W. D genes are given only for firm matches. Clone size is stated in some rows and not others, as once, few, many or a class when expanded.

V gene,CDR3 length,J gene,clone size,D gene,CDR3 protein,CDR3 DNA
TRBV13,16,TRBJ2-3,-,-,CASSLPSGIRTDTQYF,TGTGCCAGCAGCCTACCGTCGGGTATACGAACAGATACGCAGTATTTT
TRBV11-2,15,TRBJ2-5,once,TRBD2,CASSSKLAGQETQYF,TGTGCCAGCAGCTCCAAACTAGCGGGGCAAGAGACCCAGTACTTC
TRBV9,14,TRBJ1-1,-,-,CASSVVEGWSEAFF,TGTGCCAGCAGCGTAGTGGAGGGCTGGTCTGAAGCTTTCTTT
TRBV5-6,12,TRBJ2-2,-,-,CASSSIAGELFF,TGTGCCAGCAGCTCGATAGCTGGGGAGCTGTTTTTT
TRBV30,13,TRBJ1-1,few,-,CAWAGDFNTEAFF,TGTGCCTGGGCAGGGGATTTTAACACTGAAGCTTTCTTT
TRBV18,15,TRBJ2-2,-,TRBD1,CASSLGTANTGELFF,TGTGCCAGCTCACTAGGGACAGCAAACACCGGGGAGCTGTTTTTT
TRBV25-1,18,TRBJ1-2,-,TRBD1,CASSGYGTGLLLVYGYTF,TGTGCCAGCAGTGGATACGGGACAGGGCTTCTTTTGGTTTATGGCTACACCTTC
TRBV25-1,13,TRBJ1-1,-,-,CASSELGDTEAFF,TGTGCCAGCAGTGAATTAGGGGACACTGAAGCTTTCTTT
TRBV9,14,TRBJ1-2,few,-,CASSANQGYYGYTF,TGTGCCAGCAGCGCCAATCAGGGGTACTATGGCTACACCTTC
TRBV13,12,TRBJ1-2,-,-,CASSEDRTRAYF,TGTGCCAGCAGCGAAGACCGGACACGGGCGTATTTC
TRBV19,14,TRBJ2-7,-,-,CASSLAAESYEQYF,TGTGCCAGTAGCCTTGCGGCGGAGAGCTACGAGCAGTACTTC
TRBV5-6,13,TRBJ1-1,-,-,CASSLAGNTEAFF,TGTGCCAGCAGCTTGGCCGGGAACACTGAAGCTTTCTTT
TRBV30,13,TRBJ2-7,-,-,CAWDPGSSYEQYF,TGTGCCTGGGACCCCGGGAGCTCCTACGAGCAGTACTTC
TRBV6-6,14,TRBJ1-4,once,-,CASSYNQGNEKLFF,TGTGCCAGCAGTTACAACCAGGGAAACGAAAAACTGTTTTTT
TRBV2,15,TRBJ2-2,-,-,CASSEYRKHTGELFF,TGTGCCAGCAGTGAGTACAGGAAACACACCGGGGAGCTGTTTTTT
TRBV30,14,TRBJ2-7,-,TRBD2,CAWSASGRSHEQYF,TGTGCCTGGAGTGCTAGCGGGAGGTCCCACGAGCAGTACTTC
TRBV29-1,14,TRBJ2-7,once,-,CSVEFSFGAYEQYF,TGCAGCGTTGAATTTAGTTTCGGAGCCTACGAGCAGTACTTC
TRBV28,16,TRBJ2-7,-,-,CASSLRVGLGSYEQYF,TGTGCCAGCAGCCTCAGGGTCGGTTTAGGTTCCTACGAGCAGTACTTC
TRBV11-3,14,TRBJ2-3,once,TRBD2,CASSLVAGADTQYF,TGTGCCAGCAGCTTAGTAGCGGGAGCGGATACGCAGTATTTT
TRBV28,13,TRBJ2-7,-,-,CASSLVPSYEQYF,TGTGCCAGCAGTTTAGTCCCGAGCTACGAGCAGTACTTC
TRBV5-4,14,TRBJ1-2,-,-,CASSLEQGMDGYTF,TGTGCCAGCAGCTTGGAACAGGGCATGGATGGCTACACCTTC
TRBV27,14,TRBJ1-2,-,TRBD1,CASAQGPNNYGYTF,TGTGCCAGCGCACAGGGGCCGAATAACTATGGCTACACCTTC
TRBV11-3,18,TRBJ2-7,-,TRBD1,CASSLDVVGTEFSYEQYF,TGTGCCAGCAGCCTAGATGTCGTAGGGACAGAGTTTTCCTACGAGCAGTACTTC
TRBV11-3,19,TRBJ2-1,-,TRBD2,CASSLVALATESSYNEQFF,TGTGCCAGCAGCTTAGTGGCACTAGCGACCGAAAGCTCCTACAATGAGCAGTTCTTC
TRBV7-3,12,TRBJ2-1,once,-,CASAIVYDEQFF,TGTGCCAGCGCGATAGTCTACGATGAGCAGTTCTTC
TRBV7-9,16,TRBJ2-6,-,TRBD1,CASSAAGGAGANVLTF,TGTGCCAGCAGCGCCGCAGGGGGCGCGGGGGCCAACGTCCTGACTTTC
TRBV6-6,15,TRBJ2-7,-,TRBD1,CASSYPGQGRHEQYF,TGTGCCAGCAGTTACCCGGGACAGGGGAGGCACGAGCAGTACTTC
TRBV7-3,14,TRBJ2-2,-,-,CASSPQSATGELFF,TGTGCCAGCAGCCCACAGTCGGCAACCGGGGAGCTGTTTTTT
TRBV19,15,TRBJ2-7,-,-,CASSIALGTPYEQYF,TGTGCCAGTAGTATCGCTCTTGGGACTCCCTACGAGCAGTACTTC
TRBV11-3,14,TRBJ2-5,-,TRBD2,CASSPGLAEETQYF,TGTGCCAGCAGCCCGGGACTAGCGGAAGAGACCCAGTACTTC
TRBV5-5,15,TRBJ2-7,-,TRBD1,CASSLRPGQGYEQYF,TGTGCCAGCAGCCTACGACCGGGACAGGGCTACGAGCAGTACTTC
TRBV9,14,TRBJ1-1,-,TRBD1,CASSVGNRGPEAFF,TGTGCCAGCAGCGTAGGTAACAGGGGCCCTGAAGCTTTCTTT
TRBV28,14,TRBJ2-7,-,-,CASSLLGLSYEQYF,TGTGCCAGCAGTTTGTTGGGACTCTCCTACGAGCAGTACTTC
TRBV4-2,18,TRBJ2-5,-,-,CASSQESRWEESEETQYF,TGTGCCAGCAGCCAAGAATCTCGGTGGGAGGAGTCGGAAGAGACCCAGTACTTC
TRBV10-3,14,TRBJ2-3,-,TRBD1,CAISKTGVTDTQYF,TGTGCCATCAGCAAGACAGGGGTCACAGATACGCAGTATTTT
TRBV7-8,13,TRBJ1-1,-,-,CASSWQGGTEAFF,TGTGCCAGCAGCTGGCAGGGTGGCACTGAAGCTTTCTTT